Listed here are 29 T cell receptor beta chains from one sample, sequenced in a study of CD8 T cells in ankylosing spondylitis. A single record per CDR3 protein comes from TCRdb applying MiXCR to the 5' RACE reads. The data show about 160,000 distinct CDR3 sequences, roughly 44% seen once. The sequenced sample consisted of synovial fluid, either unsorted or a sorted T cell fraction (not recorded which). These receptors were collected from a male donor with ankylosing spondylitis.

This clonotype has just a few counts. V gene TRBV5-1 combines with J gene TRBJ2-7; 7 nucleotides match TRBD1. The CDR3 has 13 amino acids. CDR1 SGHRS and CDR2 YFSETQ come from the germline V gene. Trimming took 4 bases from V and 2 from J; bases not matched to a gene: 3. The CDR3 nucleotides read TGCGCCAGCAGCCCGGGACAGACCTACGAGCAGTACTTC. It translates to CASSPGQTYEQYF.

This clonotype has only a few counts. The chain combines TRBV7-6 with TRBJ1-2; D is unresolved. Trimming pared 4 bases from V and 2 bases from J, leaving 8 bases between. Germline V lookup: CDR1 SGHVS, CDR2 FNYEAQ. The CDR3 spans 13 residues. DNA for the CDR3: TGTGCCAGCAGCTCTGGACCAAACTATGGCTACACCTTC. This codes for CASSSGPNYGYTF.

The gene calls are TRBV12-3 or TRBV12-4 and TRBJ1-3; D possibly corresponds to TRBD1 (6 bases). This CDR3 contains 15 residues. Trimming removed 7 bases at V and 8 bases at J, with 21 bases between. CDR3 protein: CASTPGVTGYHTIYF. The CDR3 DNA is TGTGCCAGCACCCCGGGGGTCACAGGGTACCACACCATATATTTT.

This chain joins TRBV9 and TRBJ2-7, with TRBD2 matching 7 bases. V lost 7 bases and J lost 2; bases outside the gene matches: 18. CDR1 is SGDLS and CDR2 is YYNGEE in the germline V gene. This CDR3 has 17 residues. DNA of the CDR3: TGTGCCAGCGGTTCGGATGGGCGGGAGTACGGAGCCTACGAGCAGTACTTC. Translation: CASGSDGREYGAYEQYF.

This clonotype was observed a handful of times. CDR3 in amino acids: CSAKEETDTEAFF. The CDR3 region has the DNA TGCAGTGCAAAAGAGGAGACAGACACTGAAGCTTTCTTT. V usage is TRBV20-1 and J usage is TRBJ1-1, with D possibly matching TRBD1 (5 bases). The V end lost 6 bases, the J end lost 3 bases, and 14 bases lay between the germline ends. The CDR3 covers 13 residues. Germline lookup yields CDR1 DFQATT and CDR2 SNEGSKA (reference sequence).

The V call is TRBV16, the J call TRBJ1-1, with D unclear. CDR3 size: 13 residues. Germline V gives CDR1 KGHSY, CDR2 FQNENV. The V gene lost 6 bases and the J gene lost 3 bases, with 11 bases spanning the gap. The CDR3 bases are TGTGCCAGCAGTACAGCGGAGTACACTGAAGCTTTCTTT. Its translation: CASSTAEYTEAFF. Combining the CDR3 with reference TRBV16 and TRBJ1-1 gives the whole variable domain GEEVAQTPKHLVRGEGQKAKLYCAPIKGHSYVFWYQQVLKNEFKFLISFQNENVFDETGMPKERFSAKCLPNSPCSLEIQATKLEDSAVYFCASSTAEYTEAFFGQGTRLTVV.

This chain links TRBV10-3 with TRBJ2-3, with 7 bases aligning to TRBD2. CDR3 length: 14 residues. Germline CDR1 reads ENHRY; CDR2 reads SYGVKD. J gave up 4 bases and V 6 bases, and 7 bases lay outside the gene matches. CDR3 amino acids: CAIRRREWADTQYF. The CDR3 bases are TGTGCCATCAGGAGGCGGGAGTGGGCAGATACGCAGTATTTT.

The rearrangement uses TRBV4-1 and TRBJ2-2, with D uncertain. Trimming removed 2 bases at V and 5 bases at J, with 27 bases between. Germline assignment: CDR1 MGHRA and CDR2 YSYEKL. This CDR3 has 20 amino acids. CDR3 nucleotide sequence: TGCGCCAGCAGCCAAACGATATACCCCTGGCTAGGGCGCTCAACCGGGGAGCTGTTTTTT. Its translation is CASSQTIYPWLGRSTGELFF.

The chain combines TRBV7-9 with TRBJ2-1; 16 nucleotides match TRBD2. Germline loops: CDR1 SEHNR, CDR2 FQNEAQ (reference sequence). The ends lost 5 bases at V and 2 bases at J; junction bases unmatched: 3. CDR3 length equals 17 residues. The CDR3 sequence is CASSPGTSGRAYNEQFF. CDR3 nucleotides: TGTGCCAGCAGCCCCGGGACTAGCGGGAGGGCCTACAATGAGCAGTTCTTC.

The rearrangement joins TRBV7-9 to TRBJ1-2; D is possibly TRBD1 (6 bases). This CDR3 region has 16 residues. The ends were cut back, 1 base at V and 7 bases at J, with 19 bases in the middle. Germline V gene sequence: CDR1 SEHNR, CDR2 FQNEAQ (reference sequence). DNA of the CDR3: TGTGCCAGCAGCTTAGTCGAGAACAGGGTAATCTCTGGCTACACCTTC. Translation gives CASSLVENRVISGYTF.

This clonotype was found once. The chain joins TRBV15 to TRBJ2-1, with 8 bases matching TRBD2. With 4 bases clipped from V and 7 bases from J, the junction kept 9 bases outside the gene matches. Germline V gives CDR1 LNHNV, CDR2 YYDKDF (reference sequence). This CDR3 contains 15 residues. CDR3 DNA sequence: TGTGCCACCAGCACTCCTAGCGGGCCTTGGAATGAGCAGTTCTTC. Amino acid sequence: CATSTPSGPWNEQFF. Complete variable domain (other parts from reference TRBV15 and TRBJ2-1): DAMVIQNPRYQVTQFGKPVTLSCSQTLNHNVMYWYQQKSSQAPKLLFHYYDKDFNNEADTPDNFQSRRPNTSFCFLDIRSPGLGDTAMYLCATSTPSGPWNEQFFGPGTRLTVL.

CDR3 DNA sequence: TGCGCCAGCAGCCAAGTACTAGCGGGAGCCGGCTACGAGCAGTACTTC. Translation: CASSQVLAGAGYEQYF. The chain links TRBV4-3 to TRBJ2-7; 11 bases agree with TRBD2. The CDR3 covers 16 residues. After removal of 1 base from V and 3 bases from J, the junction contained 5 bases not matched to a gene. Germline V gene lookup returns CDR1 LGHNA and CDR2 YSLEER.

This clonotype has a handful of counts. The gene calls are TRBV3-1 and TRBJ1-2; D is uncertain. Trimming took off 1 base at V and 0 bases at J, with 18 bases between the two ends. CDR1 is LGHDT, CDR2 YNNKEL, per germline (reference sequence). This CDR3 contains 18 residues. The chain's CDR3 is CASSQALALRPTNYGYTF. The DNA for the CDR3 is TGTGCCAGCAGCCAAGCTTTAGCCTTAAGACCCACTAACTATGGCTACACCTTC. The whole variable domain, filled in from reference TRBV3-1 and TRBJ1-2, reads DTAVSQTPKYLVTQMGNDKSIKCEQNLGHDTMYWYKQDSKKFLKIMFSYNNKELIINETVPNRFSPKSPDKAHLNLHINSLELGDSAVYFCASSQALALRPTNYGYTFGSGTRLTVV.

This clonotype was counted at least ten times. The chain joins TRBV9 to TRBJ1-2; D not resolved. V was shortened by 0 bases and J by 2 bases, with 14 bases between the two germline ends. CDR3 length: 16 residues. Germline V gene lookup returns CDR1 SGDLS and CDR2 YYNGEE. The CDR3, as DNA: TGTGCCAGCAGCGTAGACCGTTCCGGAGACAACTATGGCTACACCTTC. It specifies CASSVDRSGDNYGYTF.

CDR3 sequence: CASSARTATISGNTIYF. The CDR3 coding sequence is TGCGCCAGCAGCGCCCGGACAGCAACTATCTCTGGAAACACCATATATTTT. V is TRBV5-1 and J is TRBJ1-3, with D perhaps matching TRBD1 (6 bases). The germline CDR1 and CDR2 sequences are SGHRS and YFSETQ. The CDR3 covers 17 residues. V lost 4 bases, J lost 0 bases, and 17 bases lay in between. The variable domain in full, completed from reference TRBV5-1 and TRBJ1-3, reads KAGVTQTPRYLIKTRGQQVTLSCSPISGHRSVSWYQQTPGQGLQFLFEYFSETQRNKGNFPGRFSGRQFSNSRSEMNVSTLELGDSALYLCASSARTATISGNTIYFGEGSWLTVV.

J is TRBJ1-4 and V is TRBV3-1; the D is unclear. The CDR3 has 15 amino acids. Trimming pared 0 bases from V and 0 bases from J, leaving 5 bases between. CDR1 and CDR2 from the germline V gene are LGHDT and YNNKEL (reference sequence). Here the CDR3 reads CASSQDGATNEKLFF. The DNA of the CDR3 is TGTGCCAGCAGCCAAGATGGGGCAACTAATGAAAAACTGTTTTTT.

The chain recombines TRBV15 with TRBJ2-1; 12 bases line up with TRBD1. The V gene's germline CDR1 is LNHNV and CDR2 YYDKDF (reference sequence). This CDR3 is 15 amino acids long. The trim removed 4 bases at V and 4 bases at J, leaving 2 bases unmatched. CDR3 in DNA: TGTGCCACCAGCACGGGACAGGGGGCTTACAATGAGCAGTTCTTC. Translating gives CATSTGQGAYNEQFF.

The chain uses TRBV6-1 and TRBJ2-5; 8 bases are shared with TRBD2. This CDR3 is 15 amino acids long. The junction had 6 bases not matched to a gene; V was cut back by 5 bases and J by 1 base. Germline assignment: CDR1 MNHNS and CDR2 SASEGT. The CDR3 DNA reads TGTGCCAGCAGTCAACCAGGACTAGCCCAAGAGACCCAGTACTTC. Protein product: CASSQPGLAQETQYF.

The V gene is TRBV12-3 or TRBV12-4, the J gene TRBJ1-6, with D perhaps matching TRBD1 (5 bases). V was trimmed by 2 bases and J by 7 bases, leaving 12 bases between them. The CDR3 runs 15 residues. CDR3 protein: CASSLIIWGNSPLHF. The CDR3, as DNA: TGTGCCAGCAGTTTAATCATTTGGGGGAATTCACCCCTCCACTTT.

This chain joins TRBV7-9 and TRBJ1-4; possibly TRBD1 for D (5 bases). Germline V CDR1 and CDR2: SEHNR, FQNEAQ (reference sequence). V lost 5 bases, J lost 0 bases, and 7 bases lay in between. The CDR3 has 14 amino acids. The CDR3, as DNA: TGTGCCAGCAGCCCGGGGGCAACTAATGAAAAACTGTTTTTT. This codes for CASSPGATNEKLFF.

J is TRBJ2-5 and V is TRBV25-1; TRBD2 matches at 11 bases. The CDR3 runs 15 residues. CDR1 and CDR2 (germline): MGHDK, SYGVNS. The ends lost 4 bases at V and 0 bases at J; junction bases unmatched: 1. The CDR3 nucleotides are TGTGCCAGCAGTGGGACTAGCGGGTACCAAGAGACCCAGTACTTC. This codes for CASSGTSGYQETQYF.

The CDR3 bases are TGTGCCAGCAGCGATTCTGGGCCCACTGAAGCTTTCTTT. Protein product: CASSDSGPTEAFF. This rearrangement joins TRBV12-3 or TRBV12-4 to TRBJ1-1; D remains ambiguous. The germline V and J ends were trimmed by 6 bases and 4 bases, with 12 bases remaining between them. This CDR3 has 13 residues.

This clonotype has more than one count but fewer than ten. This chain joins TRBV7-8 and TRBJ2-3; a weak D match, TRBD2 (6 bases). Germline-derived CDR1 and CDR2 are SGHVS and FQNEAQ. V lost 5 bases, J lost 3 bases, and 15 bases lay in between. The CDR3 totals 15 residues. The CDR3, as DNA: TGTGCCAGCAGCCCATTGGAGGGTGGGACAGATACGCAGTATTTT. Translated, it gives CASSPLEGGTDTQYF.

In this sample, this clonotype turned up a few times. The chain joins TRBV6-2 or TRBV6-3 to TRBJ2-1, with TRBD1 as a possible D gene (5 bases). Per the germline V gene, CDR1 is MNHEY and CDR2 is SVGEGT. CDR3 length equals 14 residues. V dropped 4 bases and J dropped 7 bases, with 14 bases sitting between them. CDR3 amino acids: CASSSNQGANEQFF. The CDR3 bases are TGTGCCAGCAGTTCCAATCAAGGGGCAAATGAGCAGTTCTTC.

This chain uses TRBV2 with TRBJ1-5, with 7 bases lining up with TRBD1. The V gene's germline CDR1 is SNHLY and CDR2 FYNNEI. The V and J ends lost 0 bases and 5 bases, in that order; junction bases with no gene match: 13. The CDR3 consists of 18 residues. CDR3 protein: CASSEALRIRQGDQPQHF. For the CDR3, the DNA is TGTGCCAGCAGTGAAGCGCTTCGGATTAGACAGGGAGATCAGCCCCAGCATTTT.

Here the CDR3 DNA reads TGTGCCAGCAGTGAACTGTGGAGCTCCTACAATGAGCAGTTCTTC. Its translation: CASSELWSSYNEQFF. The genes are TRBV6-1 and TRBJ2-1; D not resolved. CDR3 length: 15 residues. The V and J ends lost 2 bases and 0 bases respectively, with 8 bases between them. CDR1 and CDR2 (germline): MNHNS, SASEGT.

This clonotype was counted only a few times. The J gene is TRBJ1-2, the V gene TRBV28, with D perhaps TRBD1 (5 bases). The CDR3 is made up of 16 amino acids. V was shortened by 6 bases and J by 4 bases, with 21 bases between the two germline ends. The germline gives CDR1 MDHEN, CDR2 SYDVKM. CDR3 in amino acids: CASRPGTVDRVYGYTF. In nucleotides, the CDR3 is TGTGCCAGCAGACCCGGGACGGTCGATAGGGTCTATGGCTACACCTTC.

This clonotype showed up just a few times. The gene calls are TRBV12-3 or TRBV12-4 and TRBJ1-1, with TRBD1 as a possible D gene (6 bases). CDR3 length: 14 residues. V gave up 0 bases and J gave up 5 bases, with 10 bases separating them. CDR3 sequence (DNA): TGTGCCAGCAGTTTAGCTCAGACAGGTACTGAAGCTTTCTTT. Translated: CASSLAQTGTEAFF.

The chain has TRBV5-1 and TRBJ1-2, with 8 positions matching TRBD1. Germline CDR1 and CDR2: SGHRS and YFSETQ. This CDR3 comprises 15 residues. V dropped 1 base and J dropped 6; count of bases not matched to a gene: 8. The CDR3 spells CASSLLIAGGHGYTF. CDR3 in DNA: TGCGCCAGCAGCTTGTTGATCGCAGGGGGCCATGGCTACACCTTC.